These T cell receptor beta chains were read from a single sample in a study of technical replicates of blood from several donors. TCRdb's table, derived via immunoSEQ multiplex PCR, lists solely in-frame clones and lacks some. The sample contains about 56,000 clones, nearly 95% of which appear only once. Source material: PBMCs. All receptors come from a human donor in good health. Some clones in this sample may be carry-over from other donors' samples. Both conserved end residues are part of each CDR3. Each record gives: J gene, V gene, clone size, D gene, CDR3 DNA, CDR3 protein. The D gene is left open where the match is weak. Clone size, where shown, is once, few, many, or a class for clones that have expanded.

TRBJ1-1 TRBV10-3 once NA TGTGCCATCAGTCCCGGGACTGTGAACACTGAAGCTTTCTTT CAISPGTVNTEAFF
TRBJ2-7 TRBV5-4 NA TRBD2 TGTGCCAGCAGCTTGGGGTCGGGGACTACCTCCTACGAGCAGTACTTC CASSLGSGTTSYEQYF
TRBJ1-2 TRBV6-6 NA NA TGTGCCAGCCACCCGGTAGGCGGAGCCTTCTATGGCTACACCTTC CASHPVGGAFYGYTF
TRBJ2-2 TRBV5-4 NA TRBD2 TGTGCCAGCAGCTTACCTAGCGGGAACACCGGGGAGCTGTTTTTT CASSLPSGNTGELFF
TRBJ2-3 TRBV7-2 NA NA TGTGCCAGCAGCTTAGCGAGGACTAGCACAGATACGCAGTATTTT CASSLARTSTDTQYF
TRBJ1-5 TRBV12-5 NA TRBD1 TGTGCTAGTGGTCCGGACAGGGGCCATCAGCCCCAGCATTTT CASGPDRGHQPQHF
TRBJ2-5 TRBV7-9 NA TRBD2 TGTGCCAGCAGCTTTAACAGCGGGGGGTCTGAGACCCAGTACTTC CASSFNSGGSETQYF
TRBJ1-6 TRBV6-1 NA NA TGTGCCAGCAGTGACAGGGGAACCAAATCACCCCTCCACTTT CASSDRGTKSPLHF
TRBJ1-3 TRBV30 NA NA TGTGCCTGGTGTCCAGGGACAACGGCTGGAAACACCATATATTTT CAWCPGTTAGNTIYF
TRBJ2-7 TRBV19 NA TRBD2 TGTGCCAGTAGTATTAGGCGGCGGGGGGCCTACGAGCAGTACTTC CASSIRRRGAYEQYF
TRBJ2-3 TRBV4-3 NA NA TGCGCCAGCAGCCAATCCACAGGAGTAGATACGCAGTATTTT CASSQSTGVDTQYF
TRBJ1-2 TRBV7-8 NA NA TGTGCCAGCAGCCACCCAGGGACACTTAATGGCTACACCTTC CASSHPGTLNGYTF
TRBJ2-3 TRBV7-9 NA TRBD1 TGTGCCAGCAGCTTAGGACAGGGGTCAGATACGCAGTATTTT CASSLGQGSDTQYF
TRBJ1-6 TRBV19 NA NA TGTGCCAGTAGACTGACCCGAGAGGAGTCCCTCCACTTT CASRLTREESLHF
TRBJ1-3 TRBV29-1 NA NA TGCAGCGTTGTTCCGACAGGCTCTGGAAACACCATATATTTT CSVVPTGSGNTIYF
TRBJ2-2 TRBV9 NA NA TGTGCCAGCAGCCCCCCAGGGGTGAACACCGGGGAGCTGTTTTTT CASSPPGVNTGELFF
TRBJ2-7 TRBV4-2 NA TRBD2 TGTGCCAGCAGCCATACAACCGAACCCGGGACTAGCGGGAGAGATGGCTACGAGCAGTACTTC CASSHTTEPGTSGRDGYEQYF
TRBJ1-2 TRBV29-1 NA NA TGCAGCGGAACGGGGGGATCTCTCCAGGGGGGCTACACCTTC CSGTGGSLQGGYTF
TRBJ1-5 TRBV18 NA NA TGTGCCAGCTCACTCACCACCGGTAGCAATCAGCCCCAGCATTTT CASSLTTGSNQPQHF
TRBJ1-2 TRBV4-1 NA NA TGCGCCAGCAGCCAAGAGGAGGGTACTAACTATGGCTACACCTTC CASSQEEGTNYGYTF
TRBJ1-6 TRBV23-1 NA NA TGCGCCAGCAGTCCAGGGGCCTCAGGATCCTATAATTCACCCCTCCACTTT CASSPGASGSYNSPLHF
TRBJ2-5 TRBV27 NA NA TGTGCCAGCAGTTGGTACGGGAATTCGGAGACCCAGTACTTC CASSWYGNSETQYF
TRBJ2-2 TRBV7-9 NA NA TGTGCCAGCAGCACAAAGACCGGGACACCAGGGACCGGGGAGCTGTTTTTT CASSTKTGTPGTGELFF
TRBJ1-2 TRBV6-5 NA NA TGTGCCAGCAGTTACTCGGTGCAGGGTTCCAACTATGGCTACACCTTC CASSYSVQGSNYGYTF
TRBJ2-3 TRBV30 NA NA TGTGCCTGGGGAGTGTTGACAGGACTCACAGATACGCAGTATTTT CAWGVLTGLTDTQYF
TRBJ2-3 TRBV5-1 once NA TGCGCCAGCAGCCGGGACTCCACCACAGATACGCAGTATTTT CASSRDSTTDTQYF
TRBJ1-1 TRBV10-2 NA NA TGCGCCAGCAGTGAGCAGTACAACATGAACACTGAAGCTTTCTTT CASSEQYNMNTEAFF
TRBJ1-5 TRBV7-8 NA NA TGTGCCAGCAGCTTTCGGGGAGATCAGCCCCAGCATTTT CASSFRGDQPQHF
TRBJ2-2 TRBV7-2 NA TRBD2 TGTGCCAGCAGCTTATCTAGCGGGTGGGGGGAGCTGTTTTTT CASSLSSGWGELFF
TRBJ1-3 TRBV4-3 once TRBD1 TGCGCCAGCAGCCAAGAGCAAGCAGGGGGCTCTGGAAACACCATATATTTT CASSQEQAGGSGNTIYF
TRBJ2-3 TRBV12-5 NA NA TGTGCTAGTGGTGAGACAGATACGCAGTATTTT CASGETDTQYF
TRBJ2-1 TRBV6-1 NA TRBD1 TGTGCCAGCCTACCGGGACAGGGATACAATGAGCAGTTCTTC CASLPGQGYNEQFF
TRBJ2-2 TRBV7-2 NA NA TGTGCCAGCAGCTTAGGGGGTAGCGTGGTGAACACCGGGGAGCTGTTTTTT CASSLGGSVVNTGELFF
TRBJ2-5 TRBV7-6 NA NA TGTGCCAGCAGCTCGAGGGGGGAGACCCAGTACTTC CASSSRGETQYF
TRBJ2-1 TRBV18 few TRBD2 TGTGCCAGCTCACCCAAGGGACTAGCGGGTTCGTACAATGAGCAGTTCTTC CASSPKGLAGSYNEQFF
TRBJ2-7 TRBV4-3 once TRBD2 TGCGCCAGCAGCCAAGGAATCCTCTGGCGGGAGCTTCCCTCCTACGAGCAGTACTTC CASSQGILWRELPSYEQYF